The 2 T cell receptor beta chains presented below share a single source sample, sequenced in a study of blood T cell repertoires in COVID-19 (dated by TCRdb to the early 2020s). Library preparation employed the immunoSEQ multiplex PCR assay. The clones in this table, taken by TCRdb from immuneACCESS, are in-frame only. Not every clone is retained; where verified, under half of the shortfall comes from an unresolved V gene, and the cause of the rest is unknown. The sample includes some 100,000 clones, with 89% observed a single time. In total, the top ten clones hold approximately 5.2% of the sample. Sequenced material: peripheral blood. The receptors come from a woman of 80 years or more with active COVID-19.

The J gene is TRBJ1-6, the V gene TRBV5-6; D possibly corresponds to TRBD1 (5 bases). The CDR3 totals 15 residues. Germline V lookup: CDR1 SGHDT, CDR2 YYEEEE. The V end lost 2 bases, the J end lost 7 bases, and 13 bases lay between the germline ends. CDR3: CASSLSGWQNSPLHF. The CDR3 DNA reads TGTGCCAGCAGCTTATCAGGGTGGCAAAATTCACCCCTCCACTTT.

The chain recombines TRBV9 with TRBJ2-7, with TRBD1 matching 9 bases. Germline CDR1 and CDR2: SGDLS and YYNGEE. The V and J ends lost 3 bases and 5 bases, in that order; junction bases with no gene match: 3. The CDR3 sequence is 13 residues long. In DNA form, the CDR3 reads TGTGCCAGCAGCGCCGGGACAGGGAACGAGCAGTACTTC. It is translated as CASSAGTGNEQYF.